Below, 24 T cell receptor beta chains from the same sample are listed, as sequenced in a study of cytotoxic CD8 clonotypes in ibrutinib-treated CLL. Assay: immunoSEQ multiplex PCR; the TCRdb copy retains only in-frame clones and omits some. Among about 120,000 clones listed, more than 55% were seen once. Source: PBMCs, taken after 24 months of ibrutinib treatment. The receptors were sampled from a human donor with chronic lymphocytic leukemia.

This clone was seen only once. J is TRBJ2-3 and V is TRBV7-8; 7 bases fit TRBD1. This CDR3 region has 17 residues. The V gene end was trimmed by 3 bases and the J gene end by 0 bases; junction bases not matched to a gene: 9. CDR1 and CDR2 from the germline V gene are SGHVS and FQNEAQ. The CDR3 here is CASSLPYEGASTDTQYF. CDR3 bases: TGTGCCAGCAGCTTGCCCTATGAGGGGGCAAGCACAGATACGCAGTATTTT.

The chain uses TRBV11-1 and TRBJ2-3; 7 bases line up with TRBD1. There are 15 residues in the CDR3. Trimming took 6 bases from V and 5 from J; bases not matched to a gene: 11. Germline loops: CDR1 SGHAT, CDR2 FQDESV (reference sequence). CDR3 bases: TGTGCCAGCAGGACCCACAGGGGAGTAGGAGATACGCAGTATTTT. This sequence encodes CASRTHRGVGDTQYF.

This chain joins TRBV7-3 and TRBJ2-7; tentatively, D is TRBD1 (5 bases). Germline V CDR1 and CDR2: SGHTA, FQGTGA. CDR3 size: 13 residues. The V end was cut by 5 bases, the J end by 3 bases, with 11 bases between. CDR3 sequence reads: CASSPGIYYEQYF. DNA of the CDR3: TGTGCCAGCAGCCCAGGGATATACTACGAGCAGTACTTC.

J is TRBJ2-3 and V is TRBV4-1; 11 bases line up with TRBD2. V shed 4 bases, J shed 4 bases, and the junction held 7 bases outside the gene matches. Germline loops: CDR1 MGHRA, CDR2 YSYEKL. There are 16 residues in the CDR3. The CDR3 sequence: CASSLLAGGQADTQYF. The CDR3 nucleotides read TGCGCCAGCAGCCTATTAGCGGGGGGGCAGGCAGATACGCAGTATTTT.

In its sample, this clone was seen many times. CDR3 amino acids: CASSIGSGTGELFF. CDR3 coding DNA: TGTGCCAGCAGCATAGGGTCAGGTACCGGGGAGCTGTTTTTT. This chain links TRBV27 with TRBJ2-2; no definite D call. This CDR3 is 14 amino acids long. The germline CDR1 and CDR2 sequences are MNHEY and SMNVEV (reference sequence). The V end lost 6 bases, the J end lost 5 bases, and 13 bases lay between the germline ends.

This rearrangement joins TRBV5-1 to TRBJ2-1, with D possibly TRBD2 on 5 matching bases. Per the germline V gene, CDR1 is SGHRS and CDR2 is YFSETQ. This CDR3 has 12 amino acids. Trimming took off 4 bases at V and 4 bases at J, with 6 bases between the two ends. As DNA, the CDR3 is TGCGCCAGCAGCAGCGGATACAATGAGCAGTTCTTC. Translating it yields CASSSGYNEQFF.

The sample holds one count of this clone. Other DNA sequences from this sample encode an identical CDR3 as well. The chain has TRBV4-2 and TRBJ2-7; tentatively, D is TRBD1 or TRBD2 (5 bases each). Germline V gene data show CDR1 as LGHNA and CDR2 as YNFKEQ. Trimming took 1 base from V and 0 from J, leaving 7 bases between them. This CDR3 is built from 14 residues. The DNA for the CDR3 is TGTGCCAGCAGCCAAGTAGGGACCTCCTACGAGCAGTACTTC. Amino acids: CASSQVGTSYEQYF.

The chain carries TRBV7-3 and TRBJ2-2; D unresolved. This CDR3 is built from 15 residues. Germline V gene lookup returns CDR1 SGHTA and CDR2 FQGTGA. V was trimmed by 5 bases and J by 3 bases, leaving 13 bases between them. CDR3 coding DNA: TGTGCCAGCAGCCCTAGTCGAACTCACACCGGGGAGCTGTTTTTT. Its translation: CASSPSRTHTGELFF.

This clone is hyperexpanded within its sample. The chain uses TRBV4-2 and TRBJ1-2, with D unresolved. The CDR3 runs 12 residues. The V gene's germline CDR1 is LGHNA and CDR2 YNFKEQ. V was shortened by 0 bases and J by 8 bases, with 7 bases between the two germline ends. The CDR3 sequence: CASSQDSEGYTF. CDR3 DNA: TGTGCCAGCAGCCAAGATTCAGAAGGCTACACCTTC.

The V call is TRBV7-3, the J call TRBJ1-6, with D possibly being TRBD1 (5 bases). Germline-derived CDR1 and CDR2 are SGHTA and FQGTGA. This CDR3 has 15 amino acids. V gave up 5 bases and J gave up 4 bases, with 12 bases separating them. Here the CDR3 reads CASSHLGRYNSPLHF. The CDR3 bases are TGTGCCAGCAGCCACCTGGGACGATATAATTCACCCCTCCACTTT.

This clone showed up many times. The chain is built from TRBV9 and TRBJ2-7; the match to TRBD1 covers 8 bases. Germline V gene sequence: CDR1 SGDLS, CDR2 YYNGEE. With 7 bases clipped from V and 0 bases from J, the junction kept 9 bases outside the gene matches. The CDR3 covers 15 residues. As DNA, the CDR3 is TGTGCCAGCGCCGTGGGGCAGGGGGCCTCCTACGAGCAGTACTTC. This gives the protein CASAVGQGASYEQYF.

The rearrangement links TRBV7-6 to TRBJ2-4; a weak D match, TRBD1 (6 bases). The germline V gene encodes CDR1 SGHVS and CDR2 FNYEAQ. V lost 0 bases, J lost 7 bases, and 10 bases lay in between. There are 14 residues in the CDR3. In DNA, the CDR3 is TGTGCCAGCAGCTTAGCGCCAGGGGTGAACATTCAGTACTTC. It codes for CASSLAPGVNIQYF.

V usage is TRBV6-5 and J usage is TRBJ1-2; D unresolved. Trimming shortened V by 2 bases and J by 1 base, and 5 bases separated the two germline ends. CDR1 is MNHEY, CDR2 SVGAGI, per germline. CDR3 length equals 13 residues. For the CDR3, the DNA is TGTGCCAGCAGTTACGCAGATAACTATGGCTACACCTTC. It codes for CASSYADNYGYTF.

The rearrangement uses TRBV19 and TRBJ2-7, with D perhaps matching TRBD1 (5 bases). The CDR3 contains 12 residues. V was pared by 3 bases and J by 8 bases, with 11 bases between. The germline V gene encodes CDR1 LNHDA and CDR2 SQIVND (reference sequence). This CDR3 is CASSMWQGQQYF. The CDR3, as DNA: TGTGCCAGTAGTATGTGGCAGGGCCAGCAGTACTTC.

CDR3 sequence reads: CASSLVSAGYGYTF. In DNA, the CDR3 is TGTGCCAGCAGCTTAGTATCGGCCGGCTATGGCTACACCTTC. This chain links TRBV7-9 with TRBJ1-2; no reliable D call. CDR1 is SEHNR and CDR2 is FQNEAQ in the germline V gene (reference sequence). V dropped 1 base and J dropped 4 bases, with 10 bases sitting between them. The CDR3 runs to 14 residues.

The rearrangement uses TRBV7-2 and TRBJ2-1; TRBD1 matches at 8 bases. CDR1 and CDR2 (germline): SGHTA, FQGNSA. Germline trimming cut 7 bases from V and 8 bases from J; bases unmatched to any gene: 13. This CDR3 has 15 amino acids. Here the CDR3 DNA reads TGTGCCAGCAACTCCAATCGTCAGGGGGCTCATGAGCAGTTCTTC. Its translation is CASNSNRQGAHEQFF.

V usage is TRBV5-8 and J usage is TRBJ1-1; tentative D call: TRBD1 (5 bases). Germline V gives CDR1 SGHTS, CDR2 YDEGEE. The length of the CDR3 is 14 residues. V lost 5 bases and J lost 6, with 17 bases in between. This CDR3 reads CASRRGDGSSEAFF. CDR3 in DNA: TGTGCCAGCAGACGAGGGGATGGCAGCTCTGAAGCTTTCTTT.

This clone was observed many times. This chain joins TRBV6-5 and TRBJ1-1; D is ambiguous. CDR3 length: 15 amino acids. In germline, CDR1 is MNHEY, CDR2 SVGAGI. V was pared by 10 bases and J by 0 bases, with 18 bases between. The CDR3 coding sequence is TGTGCCACCCTTGTAACCCCGACCATGAACACTGAAGCTTTCTTT. Protein: CATLVTPTMNTEAFF.

V and J are TRBV27 and TRBJ1-6; the D gene is possibly TRBD1 (5 bases). V gave up 3 bases and J gave up 8 bases, with 8 bases separating them. Germline V lookup: CDR1 MNHEY, CDR2 SMNVEV (reference sequence). The CDR3 totals 13 residues. The DNA of the CDR3 is TGTGCCAGCAGTTTCAGGGTGGATTCACCCCTCCACTTT. Translated, it gives CASSFRVDSPLHF.

DNA of the CDR3: TGTGCCTGGAGCGACAGGGGGCATGATGGCTACACCTTC. Protein sequence: CAWSDRGHDGYTF. The chain uses TRBV30 and TRBJ1-2; 10 bases map to TRBD1. Unmatched junction bases numbered 4, after V lost 3 bases and J lost 6 bases. CDR1 GTSNPN and CDR2 SVGIG come from the germline V gene (reference sequence). This CDR3 comprises 13 residues.

The chain has TRBV19 and TRBJ1-3, with D perhaps TRBD1 (6 bases). The CDR3 runs to 14 residues. The germline V gene has CDR1 LNHDA and CDR2 SQIVND (reference sequence). V dropped 7 bases and J dropped 0 bases, with 10 bases sitting between them. The CDR3 spells CASIRTASGNTIYF. In nucleotides, the CDR3 is TGTGCCAGTATTAGGACAGCCTCTGGAAACACCATATATTTT.

CDR3 bases: TGTGCCAGCAGCTTCCGGGGCAACTGGGCGAGCTCCTACGAGCAGTACTTC. Protein sequence: CASSFRGNWASSYEQYF. This sequence joins TRBV5-6 and TRBJ2-7; D may match TRBD1 or TRBD2 (5 bases each). V lost 2 bases and J 0 bases, leaving 18 bases between the germline ends. The CDR3 extends over 17 amino acids. Per the germline V gene, CDR1 is SGHDT and CDR2 is YYEEEE.

V and J are TRBV5-6 and TRBJ1-2, with TRBD1 identical over 9 bases. V was clipped by 4 bases and J by 5 bases; unmatched bases: 6. The CDR3 spans 14 residues. From germline, CDR1 is SGHDT and CDR2 YYEEEE. The CDR3 here is CASSTGQGRYGYTF. The CDR3 DNA reads as TGTGCCAGCAGCACAGGACAGGGGAGGTATGGCTACACCTTC.

This chain uses TRBV2 with TRBJ1-6, with D possibly TRBD1 on 5 matching bases. Looked up from germline, CDR1 is SNHLY and CDR2 is FYNNEI. This CDR3 has 14 amino acids. V was pared by 3 bases and J by 5 bases, with 8 bases between. The chain's CDR3 is CASSDRVDNSPLHF. CDR3 in DNA: TGTGCCAGCAGTGACAGGGTCGATAATTCACCCCTCCACTTT.